This TCR beta chain was sequenced for a study of metastatic and nonmetastatic thyroid tumors. Study-wide context: Where malignant and benign thyroid patients were concerned, repertoires were compared across blood and tumor or nodule tissue.

Trimming cost V 5 bases and J 6 bases, with 20 bases left between them. There are 16 residues in the CDR3. Germline V lookup: CDR1 SGHAT, CDR2 FQNNGV. None of the patients had undergone any treatment ahead of thyroid surgery. In the original processing: To classify distant metastasis in papillary thyroid cancer, a model was built from CDR3 differences across clinicopathological groups. With MiXCR, TCRdb reprocessed the PCR reads. It is TCRdb's table, rather than the study itself, that gives the V and J calls and clone size. The data show some 15,000 clones, with 20% to 30% seen just once and over 9.5% held by the top ten.

The sequence was collected from a female donor with papillary thyroid cancer or a benign thyroid nodule (not recorded which). Some clones in this sample may be carry-over from other donors' samples. V is TRBV11-2 and J is TRBJ2-1; unclear D gene. Material: adjacent normal tissue. CDR3 nucleotide sequence: TGTGCCAGCAGCCACCGGGCTCCCACTGGGGTCAATGAGCAGTTCTTC. This gives the protein CASSHRAPTGVNEQFF. Full variable domain (missing parts from reference TRBV11-2 and TRBJ2-1): EAGVAQSPRYKIIEKRQSVAFWCNPISGHATLYWYQQILGQGPKLLIQFQNNGVVDDSQLPKDRFSAERLKGVDSTLKIQPAKLEDSAVYLCASSHRAPTGVNEQFFGPGTRLTVL.